A single sample is the source of the 24 T cell receptor beta chains below, sequenced in a study of blood T cell repertoires in COVID-19. The data were produced by immunoSEQ multiplex PCR, yet TCRdb's version contains in-frame clones alone and is incomplete. The sample lists 150,000 to 170,000 clones; 83% were seen once. The sequenced material came from peripheral blood. The receptors come from a woman aged 60 to 75 with COVID-19, enrolled during active disease.

V gene TRBV5-4 combines with J gene TRBJ1-6; no definite D call. The length of the CDR3 is 14 residues. V was shortened by 0 bases and J by 6 bases, with 7 bases between the two germline ends. The germline V gene has CDR1 SGHNT and CDR2 YYREEE (reference sequence). CDR3 coding DNA: TGTGCCAGCAGCTTGGGGAGAAGTAATTCACCCCTCCACTTT. Amino acid sequence: CASSLGRSNSPLHF.

The genes are TRBV25-1 and TRBJ1-1; 7 bases align to TRBD1. The CDR3 contains 16 residues. Germline CDR1 and CDR2: MGHDK and SYGVNS. The ends lost 5 bases at V and 0 bases at J; junction bases unmatched: 9. The CDR3 here is CASSTTGVGMNTEAFF. The CDR3, as DNA: TGTGCCAGCAGTACAACAGGGGTGGGGATGAACACTGAAGCTTTCTTT.

V gene TRBV7-9 combines with J gene TRBJ2-7; 9 nucleotides line up with TRBD1. There are 15 residues in the CDR3. The V segment lost 5 bases and the J segment 4 bases; nucleotides outside the gene matches: 9. CDR1 is SEHNR and CDR2 is FQNEAQ in the germline V gene (reference sequence). DNA for the CDR3: TGTGCCAGCAGCCTCCCCGGGACAGGGATGTACGAGCAGTACGTC. It is translated as CASSLPGTGMYEQYV.

This rearrangement joins TRBV27 to TRBJ1-2; 8 nucleotides agree with TRBD1. This CDR3 contains 13 residues. V lost 7 bases to trimming and J lost 4 bases; unmatched junction nucleotides: 5. The germline CDR1 and CDR2 sequences are MNHEY and SMNVEV (reference sequence). Here the CDR3 DNA reads TGTGCCAGCAAAACAGGGGGAAGCTATGGCTACACCTTC. This encodes CASKTGGSYGYTF.

This clone showed up just a few times. At one end the junction does not follow the germline gene, possibly because of a read error. V is TRBV7-7 and J is TRBJ2-2; 10 nucleotides match TRBD1. This CDR3 contains 17 residues. Germline-derived CDR1 and CDR2 are SSHAT and FNYEAQ (reference sequence). CDR3 loop: CASSPSWGQGWTGELFF. CDR3 nucleotide sequence: TGTGCTAGCAGCCCTTCGTGGGGACAGGGGTGGACCGGGGAGCTGTTTTTT.

This chain connects TRBV5-1 to TRBJ1-4, with D tentatively TRBD1 (5 bases). The germline V gene has CDR1 SGHRS and CDR2 YFSETQ. The CDR3 is made up of 17 amino acids. Trimming removed 2 bases at V and 0 bases at J, with 14 bases between. The chain's CDR3 is CASSFREGPATNEKLFF. The CDR3 bases are TGCGCCAGCAGCTTCAGGGAGGGGCCTGCAACTAATGAAAAACTGTTTTTT.

The CDR3 bases are TGTGCCAGCAGTGAAGCGAGAGGGAACTATGGCTACACCTTC. Amino acid sequence: CASSEARGNYGYTF. The chain is built from TRBV2 and TRBJ1-2; D not certain. Germline loops: CDR1 SNHLY, CDR2 FYNNEI. This CDR3 has 14 amino acids. The V and J ends lost 0 bases and 2 bases respectively, with 7 bases between them.

V usage is TRBV6-5 and J usage is TRBJ1-3, with TRBD1 matching over 9 bases. Trimming cost V 5 bases and J 3 bases; bases outside gene matches: 5. CDR1 is MNHEY, CDR2 SVGAGI, per germline. This CDR3 has 15 amino acids. The CDR3 DNA sequence: TGTGCCAGCAGTCCTGACAGGGGGATTGGAAACACCATATATTTT. Translation gives CASSPDRGIGNTIYF.

V usage is TRBV6-2 or TRBV6-3 and J usage is TRBJ2-2; D remains unclear. Trimming stripped 2 bases from V and 0 bases from J, with 4 bases between. In germline, CDR1 is MNHEY, CDR2 SVGEGT. The CDR3 has 14 amino acids. CDR3 loop: CASSYTANTGELFF. CDR3 sequence (DNA): TGTGCCAGCAGTTACACAGCGAACACCGGGGAGCTGTTTTTT.

This chain uses TRBV11-1 with TRBJ2-3, with TRBD2 matching over 8 bases. Germline V gene data show CDR1 as SGHAT and CDR2 as FQDESV (reference sequence). This CDR3 spans 16 amino acids. The junction had 15 bases not matched to a gene; V was cut back by 6 bases and J by 7 bases. The CDR3 spells CASSYSPGLEGNTQYF. Written as DNA, the CDR3 is TGTGCCAGCAGTTACTCCCCGGGACTAGAGGGGAATACGCAGTATTTT.

The genes are TRBV6-5 and TRBJ1-2; D remains ambiguous. Trimming removed 7 bases from V and 2 bases from J, with 14 bases in between. Per germline, CDR1 MNHEY and CDR2 SVGAGI. The CDR3 spans 14 residues. The CDR3 bases are TGTGCCAGCACGCCACGGGATTTAAACTATGGCTACACCTTC. It codes for CASTPRDLNYGYTF.

The genes are TRBV25-1 and TRBJ1-2, with 7 bases identical to TRBD1. The CDR3 loop spans 13 amino acids. Germline values: CDR1 MGHDK, CDR2 SYGVNS. Trimming cost V 3 bases and J 4 bases; bases outside gene matches: 2. The CDR3 spells CASSEGQIYGYTF. In DNA, the CDR3 is TGTGCCAGCAGTGAGGGACAGATCTATGGCTACACCTTC.

The V and J genes are TRBV19 and TRBJ2-2; tentatively, D is TRBD1 (5 bases). Germline CDR1 reads LNHDA; CDR2 reads SQIVND (reference sequence). This CDR3 is built from 13 residues. Deletions cut 8 bases from V and 4 bases from J, with 11 bases between. The CDR3 region is CASRRGSTGELFF. In DNA form, the CDR3 reads TGTGCCAGTCGTAGGGGCAGCACCGGGGAGCTGTTTTTT.

The V gene is TRBV19, the J gene TRBJ1-5; the D gene is possibly TRBD1 (5 bases). This CDR3 spans 13 amino acids. With 5 bases removed from V and 4 bases from J, the gap between germline ends came to 9 bases. Germline CDR1 reads LNHDA; CDR2 reads SQIVND (reference sequence). The CDR3 DNA reads TGTGCCAGTAGTGACAGTAGAAATCAGCCCCAGCATTTT. This codes for CASSDSRNQPQHF.

The chain combines TRBV19 with TRBJ1-2, with 7 bases fitting TRBD1. The CDR3 is 13 residues long. Germline V gene lookup returns CDR1 LNHDA and CDR2 SQIVND (reference sequence). Unmatched junction bases numbered 9, after V lost 8 bases and J lost 6 bases. CDR3 sequence reads: CASLGAGGNGYTF. Written as DNA, the CDR3 is TGTGCCAGTCTTGGCGCAGGGGGAAATGGCTACACCTTC.

V and J are TRBV7-2 and TRBJ2-3; 10 bases are a match to TRBD2. This CDR3 contains 15 residues. Per the germline V gene, CDR1 is SGHTA and CDR2 is FQGNSA. The V and J ends lost 0 bases and 6 bases, in that order; junction bases with no gene match: 3. CDR3 DNA: TGTGCCAGCAGCTTAGCGAGCGGGAGGGCGGATACGCAGTATTTT. This encodes CASSLASGRADTQYF.

The rearrangement links TRBV5-1 to TRBJ2-5; TRBD1 might be the D (6 bases). Germline CDR1 and CDR2: SGHRS and YFSETQ. Trimming shortened V by 3 bases and J by 4 bases, and 13 bases separated the two germline ends. The CDR3 contains 14 residues. CDR3 DNA sequence: TGCGCCAGCAGCTCGGGACAAGAAATAGAGACCCAGTACTTC. This codes for CASSSGQEIETQYF.

The chain employs TRBV11-2 and TRBJ1-4; no clear D. V was clipped by 2 bases and J by 11 bases, with 24 bases between them. This CDR3 is built from 17 residues. Germline lookup yields CDR1 SGHAT and CDR2 FQNNGV. DNA for the CDR3: TGTGCCAGCAGCTTAAGGAATATGCCCAGCGACCTATCGAAACTGTTTTTT. This encodes CASSLRNMPSDLSKLFF. The full variable domain, its missing parts supplied by reference TRBV11-2 and TRBJ1-4, is EAGVAQSPRYKIIEKRQSVAFWCNPISGHATLYWYQQILGQGPKLLIQFQNNGVVDDSQLPKDRFSAERLKGVDSTLKIQPAKLEDSAVYLCASSLRNMPSDLSKLFFGSGTQLSVL.

The V call is TRBV7-3, the J call TRBJ2-3; the match to TRBD2 covers 10 bases. The CDR3 is 15 residues long. Trimming took 3 bases from V and 5 from J; bases not matched to a gene: 5. The germline gives CDR1 SGHTA, CDR2 FQGTGA. CDR3 amino acids: CASSFKRGGQDTQYF. CDR3 nucleotide sequence: TGTGCCAGCAGCTTCAAGCGGGGGGGCCAAGATACGCAGTATTTT.

This chain uses TRBV20-1 with TRBJ1-3; D perhaps matches TRBD1 (6 bases). The V gene lost 3 bases and the J gene lost 5 bases, with 11 bases spanning the gap. Germline V gene sequence: CDR1 DFQATT, CDR2 SNEGSKA (reference sequence). There are 13 residues in the CDR3. The CDR3 region is CSASPGQRNTIYF. The CDR3 DNA reads as TGCAGTGCTAGTCCGGGACAAAGAAACACCATATATTTT.

J is TRBJ1-2 and V is TRBV6-2 or TRBV6-3; D is undetermined. This CDR3 region has 12 residues. Per germline, CDR1 MNHEY and CDR2 SVGEGT. V shed 0 bases and J shed 8 bases, with 7 bases lying between them. CDR3 sequence reads: CASSYSAGGYTF. The CDR3 nucleotides read TGTGCCAGCAGTTACTCGGCGGGCGGCTACACCTTC.

This clone was seen a handful of times. V is TRBV11-1 and J is TRBJ1-4; D uncertain. V was shortened by 2 bases and J by 3 bases, with 7 bases between the two germline ends. The CDR3 totals 14 residues. Germline assignment: CDR1 SGHAT and CDR2 FQDESV (reference sequence). This chain's CDR3 is CASSLTGPNEKLFF. For the CDR3, the DNA is TGTGCCAGCAGCTTAACCGGTCCTAATGAAAAACTGTTTTTT.

This sequence joins TRBV3-1 (or the pseudogene TRBV3-2) and TRBJ1-5; D possibly corresponds to TRBD1 (6 bases). The CDR3 is 14 residues long. V lost 0 bases and J 7 bases, leaving 10 bases between the germline ends. Germline values: CDR1 LGHDT, CDR2 YNNKEL (reference sequence). CDR3 coding DNA: TGTGCCAGCAGCCAAGACAGGGGAGGGCAGCCCCAGCATTTT. As protein: CASSQDRGGQPQHF.

This CDR3 is CATSGRGLAGGTDTQYF. The CDR3, as DNA: TGTGCCACCAGTGGCCGGGGACTAGCGGGGGGAACAGATACGCAGTATTTT. This rearrangement joins TRBV24-1 to TRBJ2-3; TRBD2 matches 15 bases. From germline, CDR1 is KGHDR and CDR2 SFDVKD. The CDR3 sequence is 17 residues long. With V trimmed by 5 bases and J by 3 bases, 5 bases remained unmatched.